This T cell receptor beta chain emerged from a study of beta chain features in type 1 diabetes. Losses at the gene ends were 5 bases for V and 8 bases for J; bases not matched to a gene: 11. This CDR3 has 14 residues. Germline loops: CDR1 MNHEY, CDR2 SVGAGI. It was one heparinised blood draw, averaging around 110 mL, that each donor gave. Study-wide points: For patients and controls alike, PCR might favor shorter templates to the same degree.

This clone was counted only a few times. The antigen is undetermined. As every portion of the isolated RNA was reverse transcribed, the sequencing read expressed TCRB transcripts. The table came from immunoSEQ multiplex PCR; TCRdb's copy has only in-frame clones and leaves some out. The sample contains under 950,000 clones, about a sixth of which appear only once. The receptor was derived from a woman under 30 in good health. The V and J genes are TRBV6-5 and TRBJ1-2; 7 nucleotides match TRBD1. Sequencing input: naive CD4+ T cells from blood. CDR3 DNA sequence: TGTGCCAGCAGTACCTCGGGACAGACAAGCGGCTACACCTTC. It yields the protein CASSTSGQTSGYTF.